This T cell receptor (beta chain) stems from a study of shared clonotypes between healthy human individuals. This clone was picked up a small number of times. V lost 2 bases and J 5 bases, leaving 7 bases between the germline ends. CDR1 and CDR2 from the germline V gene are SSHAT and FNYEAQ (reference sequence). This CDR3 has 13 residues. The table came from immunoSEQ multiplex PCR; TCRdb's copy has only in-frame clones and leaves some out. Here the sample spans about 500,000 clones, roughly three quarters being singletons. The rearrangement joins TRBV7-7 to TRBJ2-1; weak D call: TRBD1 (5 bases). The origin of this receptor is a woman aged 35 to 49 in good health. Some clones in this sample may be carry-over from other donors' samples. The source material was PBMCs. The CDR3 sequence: CASSLPGNNEQFF. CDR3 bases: TGTGCCAGCAGCTTACCAGGGAACAATGAGCAGTTCTTC.